Listed below are T cell receptor beta chains from one sample, sequenced in a study of blood T cell repertoires in COVID-19. The protocol was immunoSEQ multiplex PCR, while the TCRdb copy is restricted to in-frame clones and leaves out a portion. This sample carries over 200,000 clones, roughly four fifths of them seen once, and the ten largest clones take around 2%. Sequences were obtained from PBMCs or T cells enriched from blood (not recorded which). The origin of the receptors is a man between 60 and 75 years old who had recovered from COVID-19. The CDR3 runs from the conserved cysteine through the conserved F or W. Fields, in order: clone size, D gene, J gene, V gene, CDR3 DNA, CDR3 protein. D genes are given only for firm matches. Size tells how often a clone was seen (once, few, many) or the class of an expanded clone, and some rows leave it out.

clone size: -
D gene: TRBD1
J gene: TRBJ1-2
V gene: TRBV6-5
CDR3 DNA: TGTGCCAGCAGTACAGGGGGGGACTATGGCTACACCTTC
CDR3 protein: CASSTGGDYGYTF

clone size: -
D gene: TRBD1
J gene: TRBJ1-1
V gene: TRBV27
CDR3 DNA: TGTGCCAGCAGCCCCCACAGGGGTACTGAAGCTTTCTTT
CDR3 protein: CASSPHRGTEAFF

clone size: -
D gene: TRBD1
J gene: TRBJ1-6
V gene: TRBV10-3
CDR3 DNA: TGTGCCATCAGTCTGACAGGGAATTCACCCCTCCACTTT
CDR3 protein: CAISLTGNSPLHF

clone size: -
D gene: TRBD1
J gene: TRBJ1-1
V gene: TRBV29-1
CDR3 DNA: TGCAGCGCCTCGACAGGGGGAAACTCTGAAGCTTTCTTT
CDR3 protein: CSASTGGNSEAFF

clone size: -
D gene: -
J gene: TRBJ2-1
V gene: TRBV12-1
CDR3 DNA: TGTGCCAGCAGCCCCGTGGGACTATACAATGAGCAGTTCTTC
CDR3 protein: CASSPVGLYNEQFF

clone size: -
D gene: TRBD1
J gene: TRBJ1-1
V gene: TRBV18
CDR3 DNA: TGTGCCAGCTCAACAGGGGTTGTCACTGAAGCTTTCTTT
CDR3 protein: CASSTGVVTEAFF

clone size: -
D gene: TRBD2
J gene: TRBJ2-7
V gene: TRBV10-2
CDR3 DNA: TGCGCCAGCAGGCTGACTAGCGGGGGGCCAGATGAGCAGTACTTC
CDR3 protein: CASRLTSGGPDEQYF

clone size: -
D gene: TRBD1
J gene: TRBJ1-3
V gene: TRBV10-3
CDR3 DNA: TGTGCCGCCAGGACAGGGGGAAACACCATATATTTT
CDR3 protein: CAARTGGNTIYF

clone size: -
D gene: TRBD1
J gene: TRBJ1-2
V gene: TRBV7-9
CDR3 DNA: TGTGCCAGCAGCTCGGGACAGGGGTATGCAAGTGGCTACACCTTC
CDR3 protein: CASSSGQGYASGYTF

clone size: -
D gene: TRBD2
J gene: TRBJ2-7
V gene: TRBV30
CDR3 DNA: TGTGCCTGGAGCCGGAGCGGGGGGTCCTACGAGCAGTACTTC
CDR3 protein: CAWSRSGGSYEQYF

clone size: -
D gene: TRBD2
J gene: TRBJ2-2
V gene: TRBV4-3
CDR3 DNA: TGCGCCAGCAGCTTTGGGACTAGCGGCGACACCGGGGAGCTGTTTTTT
CDR3 protein: CASSFGTSGDTGELFF

clone size: -
D gene: TRBD1
J gene: TRBJ1-1
V gene: TRBV30
CDR3 DNA: TGTGCCTGGAGGACAGGGGTGAACACTGAAGCTTTCTTT
CDR3 protein: CAWRTGVNTEAFF

clone size: -
D gene: -
J gene: TRBJ2-1
V gene: TRBV12-2
CDR3 DNA: TGTGCAAGTCGCGATATAGCGGGGGGGATCGATGAGCAGTTCTTC
CDR3 protein: CASRDIAGGIDEQFF

clone size: -
D gene: TRBD1
J gene: TRBJ1-4
V gene: TRBV2
CDR3 DNA: TGTGCCAGCAGTGATGGAGGATGGGACAGTTCTAATGAAAAACTGTTTTTT
CDR3 protein: CASSDGGWDSSNEKLFF

clone size: once
D gene: TRBD1
J gene: TRBJ1-2
V gene: TRBV11-3
CDR3 DNA: TGTGCCAGCAGCACTCGGGACAGTCGTCTCCCCAGCTATGGCTACACCTTC
CDR3 protein: CASSTRDSRLPSYGYTF

clone size: -
D gene: TRBD1
J gene: TRBJ2-5
V gene: TRBV7-9
CDR3 DNA: TGTGCCAGCAGCTTCGTCCTCGGGACAGGGGGCATCGGAGAGACCCAGTACTTC
CDR3 protein: CASSFVLGTGGIGETQYF

clone size: -
D gene: -
J gene: TRBJ2-1
V gene: TRBV7-2
CDR3 DNA: TGTGCCAGCAGCCCCACAGGGAGAAGGAATGAGCAGTTCTTC
CDR3 protein: CASSPTGRRNEQFF

clone size: -
D gene: TRBD2
J gene: TRBJ2-2
V gene: TRBV7-6
CDR3 DNA: TGTGCCAGCAGACGAAGCGGGGACGCCCCCGGGGAGCTGTTTTTT
CDR3 protein: CASRRSGDAPGELFF

clone size: -
D gene: TRBD1
J gene: TRBJ1-4
V gene: TRBV7-9
CDR3 DNA: TGTGCCAGCAGCTCGAGGGGGACAGCAACTAATGAAAAACTGTTTTTT
CDR3 protein: CASSSRGTATNEKLFF

clone size: -
D gene: TRBD2
J gene: TRBJ2-3
V gene: TRBV29-1
CDR3 DNA: TGCAGCGTTGTCCTAGCGGGGCGGGTTAGTACAGATACGCAGTATTTT
CDR3 protein: CSVVLAGRVSTDTQYF

clone size: -
D gene: -
J gene: TRBJ2-7
V gene: TRBV3-1/TRBV3-2
CDR3 DNA: TGTGCCAGCGCCCAGGCCCCCTACGAGCAGTACTTC
CDR3 protein: CASAQAPYEQYF

clone size: -
D gene: -
J gene: TRBJ1-5
V gene: TRBV7-2
CDR3 DNA: TGTGCCAGCAGCTTAGCTGTTTCAGGGATTCAGCCCCAGCATTTT
CDR3 protein: CASSLAVSGIQPQHF

clone size: -
D gene: TRBD1
J gene: TRBJ1-3
V gene: TRBV5-1
CDR3 DNA: TGCGCCAGCAGCTTGGCCGGGACAGGGCAAAACACCATATATTTT
CDR3 protein: CASSLAGTGQNTIYF

clone size: -
D gene: -
J gene: TRBJ2-2
V gene: TRBV4-2
CDR3 DNA: TGTGCCAGCAGCCCCCTCGCGGGGGCAGACACCGGGGAGCTGTTTTTT
CDR3 protein: CASSPLAGADTGELFF

clone size: once
D gene: -
J gene: TRBJ1-3
V gene: TRBV9
CDR3 DNA: TGTGCCAGCAGCCCTCAGGGAAGACGAAACACCATATATTTT
CDR3 protein: CASSPQGRRNTIYF

clone size: -
D gene: -
J gene: TRBJ2-7
V gene: TRBV7-9
CDR3 DNA: TGTGCCAGCAGCCAAGCCTTTGACGGGTACGAGCAGTACTTC
CDR3 protein: CASSQAFDGYEQYF

clone size: -
D gene: TRBD1
J gene: TRBJ1-1
V gene: TRBV11-2
CDR3 DNA: TGTGCCAGCAGCTTAGCCCAGAGGGGGCTTATCACTGAAGCTTTCTTT
CDR3 protein: CASSLAQRGLITEAFF

clone size: -
D gene: -
J gene: TRBJ2-2
V gene: TRBV11-2
CDR3 DNA: TGTGCCAGCAGCTTTACGGGGACGAACACCGGGGAGCTGTTTTTT
CDR3 protein: CASSFTGTNTGELFF

clone size: few
D gene: -
J gene: TRBJ2-2
V gene: TRBV4-2
CDR3 DNA: TGTGCCAGCAGCCAAGTCCGGACTCCACGGGAGCTGTTTTTT
CDR3 protein: CASSQVRTPRELFF

clone size: -
D gene: TRBD1
J gene: TRBJ2-7
V gene: TRBV5-6
CDR3 DNA: TGTGCCAGCAGCTGGGGACAGGAGCACTACGAGCAGTACTTC
CDR3 protein: CASSWGQEHYEQYF

clone size: once
D gene: TRBD1
J gene: TRBJ1-1
V gene: TRBV29-1
CDR3 DNA: TGCAGCGTTGGGACAGGTTCGAAGAACACTGAAGCTTTCTTT
CDR3 protein: CSVGTGSKNTEAFF

clone size: few
D gene: -
J gene: TRBJ2-2
V gene: TRBV5-4
CDR3 DNA: TGTGCCAGCAGGGACAGTACAAACACCGGGGAGCTGTTTTTT
CDR3 protein: CASRDSTNTGELFF

clone size: -
D gene: -
J gene: TRBJ2-3
V gene: TRBV7-3
CDR3 DNA: TGTGCCAGCAGCCCTAAGACTAGCACAGATACGCAGTATTTT
CDR3 protein: CASSPKTSTDTQYF

clone size: -
D gene: -
J gene: TRBJ1-2
V gene: TRBV27
CDR3 DNA: TGTGCCAGCAGTTTAGGGGGGGGCCATGGCTACACCTTC
CDR3 protein: CASSLGGGHGYTF

clone size: -
D gene: TRBD1
J gene: TRBJ2-7
V gene: TRBV11-2
CDR3 DNA: TGTGCCAGCAGCATCGGGACAGCCTACGAGCAGTACTTC
CDR3 protein: CASSIGTAYEQYF

clone size: -
D gene: -
J gene: TRBJ1-1
V gene: TRBV20-1
CDR3 DNA: TGCTCGCTACAGGGAAGCACTGAAGCTTTCTTT
CDR3 protein: CSLQGSTEAFF

clone size: once
D gene: -
J gene: TRBJ2-5
V gene: TRBV28
CDR3 DNA: TGTGCCAGCAGTCTTGGGACTTTACAAGAGACCCAGTACTTC
CDR3 protein: CASSLGTLQETQYF

clone size: -
D gene: -
J gene: TRBJ2-3
V gene: TRBV24-1
CDR3 DNA: TGTGCCACCAGTGATCCAGGGTCCGCAGATACGCAGTATTTT
CDR3 protein: CATSDPGSADTQYF

clone size: -
D gene: -
J gene: TRBJ1-3
V gene: TRBV9
CDR3 DNA: TGTGCCAGCAGCGTAGCATCGAGCTCTGGAAACACCATATATTTT
CDR3 protein: CASSVASSSGNTIYF

clone size: once
D gene: -
J gene: TRBJ1-1
V gene: TRBV16
CDR3 DNA: TGTGCCAGCAGCCAATCCGCAGGGGTGAACACTGAAGCTTTCTTT
CDR3 protein: CASSQSAGVNTEAFF

clone size: -
D gene: TRBD1
J gene: TRBJ1-3
V gene: TRBV6-1
CDR3 DNA: TGTGCCAGCAGTGAAAATACGGGACAGGGTGGAAACACCATATATTTT
CDR3 protein: CASSENTGQGGNTIYF

clone size: -
D gene: TRBD2
J gene: TRBJ2-1
V gene: TRBV7-9
CDR3 DNA: TGTGCCAGCAGCTTAGCGAACGGGGGGATCTACAATGAGCAGTTCTTC
CDR3 protein: CASSLANGGIYNEQFF

clone size: -
D gene: TRBD2
J gene: TRBJ2-1
V gene: TRBV18
CDR3 DNA: TGTGCCAGCTCACCCCAACTTGGGGGGGATGATGAGCAGTTCTTC
CDR3 protein: CASSPQLGGDDEQFF

clone size: -
D gene: -
J gene: TRBJ2-6
V gene: TRBV9
CDR3 DNA: TGTGCCAGCAGCGACCCGCCGGGACATCCCTCCGGGGCCAACGTCCTGACTTTC
CDR3 protein: CASSDPPGHPSGANVLTF

clone size: -
D gene: -
J gene: TRBJ1-5
V gene: TRBV12-3/TRBV12-4
CDR3 DNA: TGTGCCAGCAGTTCGCACAGGGATCAGCCCCAGCATTTT
CDR3 protein: CASSSHRDQPQHF

clone size: -
D gene: -
J gene: TRBJ2-3
V gene: TRBV24-1
CDR3 DNA: TGTGCCACCAGTGATTTTGGCTCAGATACGCAGTATTTT
CDR3 protein: CATSDFGSDTQYF

clone size: -
D gene: -
J gene: TRBJ2-1
V gene: TRBV7-8
CDR3 DNA: TGTGCCAGCAGCTTTGGCAGGGGTAATGAGCAGTTCTTC
CDR3 protein: CASSFGRGNEQFF

clone size: -
D gene: TRBD2
J gene: TRBJ2-5
V gene: TRBV24-1
CDR3 DNA: TGTGCCACCAGTGATTTTAACGGGGGGGCCGGGGAGACCCAGTACTTC
CDR3 protein: CATSDFNGGAGETQYF

clone size: -
D gene: -
J gene: TRBJ1-5
V gene: TRBV6-2/TRBV6-3
CDR3 DNA: TGTGCCAGCAGTCCAGCGCTCGGACATAGCAATCAGCCCCAGCATTTT
CDR3 protein: CASSPALGHSNQPQHF

clone size: once
D gene: -
J gene: TRBJ2-1
V gene: TRBV25-1
CDR3 DNA: TGTGCCAGCAGTGAATCTAGGGAGCAGTTCTTC
CDR3 protein: CASSESREQFF